These 23 T cell receptor beta chains share one sample of origin, sequenced in a study of CD8+CD57+ T cells in acquired aplastic anemia. The template for TCR beta VDJ and CDR3 sequence profiling was genomic DNA. TCRdb reprocessed the reads with MiXCR, giving one entry per CDR3 protein. Of 150,000 or so distinct CDR3 sequences in the sample, around 47% were seen once. By flow cytometry, patients selected for sequencing had shown an expansion of CD8+CD57+ cells. Material: sorted CD4+, CD8+, or CD8+CD57+ T cells (not recorded which) from PBMCs. These receptors came from a human donor with aplastic anemia.

This clonotype was seen only a few times. The junction differs from germline at one of its ends, possibly a read error. CDR3 in DNA: TGTGCCAGCAGTTACACCACCGGGGGAGCTTTCTTT. Amino acids: CASSYTTGGAFF. The rearrangement uses TRBV10-3 and TRBJ1-1; TRBD1 is a possible D gene (5 bases). The CDR3 totals 12 residues. The germline CDR1 and CDR2 sequences are ENHRY and SYGVKD.

This clonotype was counted many times. V gene TRBV6-1 combines with J gene TRBJ1-4, with D perhaps TRBD1 (6 bases). CDR1 is MNHNS, CDR2 SASEGT, per germline. This CDR3 region has 16 residues. The ends were cut back, 6 bases at V and 13 bases at J, with 27 bases in the middle. The CDR3, as DNA: TGTGCCAGCAGGGACACCGACAGGACCTTTAATGAGGGACTGTTTTTT. Encoded protein: CASRDTDRTFNEGLFF.

This clonotype was counted many times. The gene calls are TRBV5-4 and TRBJ2-7; TRBD1 is a possible D gene (6 bases). The CDR3 extends over 14 amino acids. V was shortened by 5 bases and J by 0 bases, with 12 bases between the two germline ends. CDR1 and CDR2 (germline): SGHNT, YYREEE (reference sequence). The CDR3 reads CASRRDIGSYEQYF. The CDR3 DNA follows: TGTGCCAGCAGACGGGACATCGGCTCCTACGAGCAGTACTTC.

About this clonotype: With a much larger clone just one base away, this may be a read error. CDR3 in amino acids: CASQDGFNYGHTF. The CDR3 DNA is TGTGCCAGCCAAGACGGATTCAACTATGGCCACACCTTC. The chain joins TRBV6-1 to TRBJ1-2; D is unclear. The CDR3 runs 13 residues. Germline assignment: CDR1 MNHNS and CDR2 SASEGT.

The V and J genes are TRBV19 and TRBJ1-2, with 8 bases matching TRBD1. CDR3 length: 13 amino acids. In germline, CDR1 is LNHDA, CDR2 SQIVND (reference sequence). V was pared by 10 bases and J by 0 bases, with 4 bases of the junction left unmatched. The CDR3, as DNA: TGTGCCACCCTGGACAGGGCTAACTATGGCTACACCTTC. This sequence encodes CATLDRANYGYTF.

This clonotype has ten or more counts. The V call is TRBV24-1, the J call TRBJ2-1; no clear D gene. The V gene lost 4 bases and the J gene lost 2 bases, with 11 bases spanning the gap. CDR3 length: 15 residues. Germline V gene lookup returns CDR1 KGHDR and CDR2 SFDVKD. The CDR3 here is CATSDPTRPYNEQFF. The CDR3 coding sequence is TGTGCCACCAGTGACCCGACACGACCCTACAATGAGCAGTTCTTC.

The chain is built from TRBV20-1 and TRBJ2-7; unclear D gene. Trimming pared 1 base from V and 3 bases from J, leaving 7 bases between. In germline, CDR1 is DFQATT, CDR2 SNEGSKA (reference sequence). The CDR3 runs to 12 residues. CDR3 coding DNA: TGCAGTGCTAGAGCATCAGGCTACGAGCAGTACTTC. It is translated as CSARASGYEQYF.

The CDR3 here is CAISRSGDQPQHF. The CDR3, as DNA: TGTGCCATCAGTAGGTCCGGGGACCAGCCCCAGCATTTT. V and J are TRBV10-3 and TRBJ1-5; a possible D gene is TRBD1 (5 bases). The CDR3 has 13 residues. Germline V gene sequence: CDR1 ENHRY, CDR2 SYGVKD. V lost 5 bases and J lost 7, with 12 bases in between.

The rearrangement joins TRBV19 to TRBJ1-4; tentatively, D is TRBD1 (5 bases). V was cut by 5 bases and J by 8 bases, with 15 bases left in between. Germline assignment: CDR1 LNHDA and CDR2 SQIVND (reference sequence). The CDR3 runs to 14 residues. The CDR3 DNA sequence: TGTGCCAGTAGTCCTGACAGCATAGGGGAAAAACTGTTTTTT. The encoded protein is CASSPDSIGEKLFF.

V gene TRBV9 combines with J gene TRBJ1-3; weak D call: TRBD1 (5 bases). This CDR3 has 14 amino acids. The V gene lost 1 base and the J gene lost 1 base, with 6 bases spanning the gap. CDR1 and CDR2 from the germline V gene are SGDLS and YYNGEE. CDR3 DNA sequence: TGTGCCAGCAGCGTACAGGGATCTGGAAACACCATATATTTT. Translation gives CASSVQGSGNTIYF.

V usage is TRBV14 and J usage is TRBJ2-1; D gene unclear. Germline CDR1 reads SGHDN; CDR2 reads FVKESK. The V end lost 3 bases, the J end lost 8 bases, and 17 bases lay between the germline ends. The CDR3 has 15 residues. CDR3 nucleotide sequence: TGTGCCAGCAGCCAGTTTCGACGGAAAGAGCATGAGCAGTTCTTC. Its protein is CASSQFRRKEHEQFF.

Worth noting for this clonotype: A read error may produce the germline difference seen at one junction end. The chain uses TRBV29-1 and TRBJ1-2, with 8 positions matching TRBD1. This CDR3 has 12 amino acids. CDR1 and CDR2 (germline): SQVTM, ANQGSEA. The CDR3 sequence is CSIGDRGYGHTF. The CDR3 nucleotides read TGCAGCATCGGTGACAGGGGCTATGGCCACACCTTC. The whole variable domain, filled in from reference TRBV29-1 and TRBJ1-2, reads SAVISQKPSRDICQRGTSLTIQCQVDSQVTMMFWYRQQPGQSLTLIATANQGSEATYESGFVIDKFPISRPNLTFSTLTVSNMSPEDSSIYLCSIGDRGYGHTFGSGTRLTVV.

This clonotype was seen once. The CDR3 sequence is CASSSPPRLETQYF. DNA of the CDR3: TGTGCCAGCAGCTCTCCCCCCCGGTTGGAGACCCAGTACTTC. The V gene is TRBV7-8, the J gene TRBJ2-5; D is undetermined. The CDR3 covers 14 residues. The V end was cut by 4 bases, the J end by 5 bases, with 14 bases between. CDR1 is SGHVS and CDR2 is FQNEAQ in the germline V gene. Full variable domain (rest looked up from reference TRBV7-8 and TRBJ2-5): GAGVSQSPRYKVAKRGQDVALRCDPISGHVSLFWYQQALGQGPEFLTYFQNEAQLDKSGLPSDRFFAERPEGSVSTLKIQRTQQEDSAVYLCASSSPPRLETQYFGPGTRLLVL.

V is TRBV29-1 and J is TRBJ1-2, with D hard to call. From germline, CDR1 is SQVTM and CDR2 ANQGSEA. V was clipped by 8 bases and J by 4 bases, with 14 bases between them. The CDR3 loop spans 12 amino acids. CDR3 bases: TGCAGCACACGCACCGTGTCCTATGGCTACACCTTC. Protein sequence: CSTRTVSYGYTF. The full variable domain, with the rest looked up from reference TRBV29-1 and TRBJ1-2, is SAVISQKPSRDICQRGTSLTIQCQVDSQVTMMFWYRQQPGQSLTLIATANQGSEATYESGFVIDKFPISRPNLTFSTLTVSNMSPEDSSIYLCSTRTVSYGYTFGSGTRLTVV.

In this sample, this clonotype turned up a few times. V and J are TRBV15 and TRBJ2-7; D not resolved. This CDR3 has 15 amino acids. Trimming removed 0 bases from V and 2 bases from J, with 11 bases in between. In germline, CDR1 is LNHNV, CDR2 YYDKDF (reference sequence). CDR3 residues: CATSRDKRLPYEQYF. Written as DNA, the CDR3 is TGTGCCACCAGCAGAGATAAGCGTCTTCCCTACGAGCAGTACTTC.

This chain joins TRBV24-1 and TRBJ2-3; D is undetermined. V was shortened by 1 base and J by 2 bases, with 9 bases between the two germline ends. Looked up from germline, CDR1 is KGHDR and CDR2 is SFDVKD. The CDR3 has 15 amino acids. This chain's CDR3 is CATSDFRANTDTQYF. CDR3 DNA sequence: TGTGCCACCAGTGATTTCCGGGCCAACACAGATACGCAGTATTTT.

The chain is built from TRBV2 and TRBJ2-7, with D maybe TRBD1 (5 bases). The CDR3 is made up of 11 amino acids. Per germline, CDR1 SNHLY and CDR2 FYNNEI. Trimming pared 2 bases from V and 10 bases from J, leaving 9 bases between. The CDR3, as DNA: TGTGCCAGCAGTGAACAGACAGTCCAGTACGTC. This codes for CASSEQTVQYV.

The gene calls are TRBV11-2 and TRBJ1-2, with D perhaps matching TRBD1 (5 bases). This CDR3 has 19 amino acids. Per the germline V gene, CDR1 is SGHAT and CDR2 is FQNNGV. The ends were cut back, 0 bases at V and 3 bases at J, with 23 bases in the middle. The CDR3: CASSLETLTLTGQHYGYTF. CDR3 nucleotides: TGTGCCAGCAGCTTAGAAACCCTAACCCTTACGGGGCAGCACTATGGCTACACCTTC.

The chain joins TRBV19 to TRBJ1-1; 7 nucleotides agree with TRBD1. The CDR3 spans 12 residues. Looked up from germline, CDR1 is LNHDA and CDR2 is SQIVND (reference sequence). With 8 bases clipped from V and 4 bases from J, the junction kept 4 bases outside the gene matches. CDR3 in DNA: TGTGCCAGTGGGACAGTCGGCACTGAAGCTTTCTTT. The encoded protein is CASGTVGTEAFF.

This clonotype was counted only a few times. This chain connects TRBV24-1 to TRBJ2-7; tentatively, D is TRBD2 (5 bases). V gave up 5 bases and J gave up 5 bases, with 9 bases separating them. The CDR3 contains 12 residues. Germline CDR1 is KGHDR and CDR2 is SFDVKD. This CDR3 is CATSGGINEQYF. CDR3 nucleotides: TGTGCCACCAGTGGAGGGATCAACGAGCAGTACTTC.

This clonotype occurred a few times. This chain links TRBV6-6 with TRBJ1-4, with D uncertain. V lost 0 bases to trimming and J lost 3 bases, with 8 bases between them. Germline V lookup: CDR1 MNHNY, CDR2 SVGAGI (reference sequence). The CDR3 is made up of 15 amino acids. The CDR3 reads CASSYSGNSNEKLFF. For the CDR3, the DNA is TGTGCCAGCAGTTACTCGGGGAACTCTAATGAAAAACTGTTTTTT.

The CDR3: CASSGDFIFSGNTIYF. CDR3 sequence (DNA): TGTGCCAGCAGCGGGGACTTCATCTTCTCTGGAAACACCATATATTTT. The chain employs TRBV11-1 and TRBJ1-3; possibly TRBD1 for D (5 bases). Germline CDR1 SGHAT, CDR2 FQDESV (reference sequence). V lost 5 bases, J lost 0 bases, and 14 bases lay in between. The CDR3 is 16 amino acids. Complete variable domain (other parts from reference TRBV11-1 and TRBJ1-3): EAEVAQSPRYKITEKSQAVAFWCDPISGHATLYWYRQILGQGPELLVQFQDESVVDDSQLPKDRFSAERLKGVDSTLKIQPAELGDSAMYLCASSGDFIFSGNTIYFGEGSWLTVV.

The chain is built from TRBV29-1 and TRBJ1-5; weak D call: TRBD1 (5 bases). This CDR3 comprises 14 residues. From germline, CDR1 is SQVTM and CDR2 ANQGSEA. CDR3: CTLTQGREGQPQHF. As DNA, the CDR3 is TGCACTCTCACCCAGGGCAGGGAGGGCCAGCCCCAGCATTTT.